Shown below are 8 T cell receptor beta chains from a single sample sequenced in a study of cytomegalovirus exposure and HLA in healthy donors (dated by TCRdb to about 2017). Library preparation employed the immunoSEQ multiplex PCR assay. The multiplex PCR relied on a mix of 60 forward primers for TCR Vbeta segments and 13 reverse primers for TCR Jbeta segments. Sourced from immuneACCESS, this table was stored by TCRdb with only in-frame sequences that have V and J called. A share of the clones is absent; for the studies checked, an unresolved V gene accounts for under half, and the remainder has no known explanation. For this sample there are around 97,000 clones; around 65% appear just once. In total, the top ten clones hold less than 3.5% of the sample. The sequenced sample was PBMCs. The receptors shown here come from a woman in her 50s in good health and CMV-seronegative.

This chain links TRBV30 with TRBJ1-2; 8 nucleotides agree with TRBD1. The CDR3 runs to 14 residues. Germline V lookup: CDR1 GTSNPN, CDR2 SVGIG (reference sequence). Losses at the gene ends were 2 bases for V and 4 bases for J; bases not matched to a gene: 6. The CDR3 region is CAWSFGQGGYGYTF. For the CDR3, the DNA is TGTGCCTGGAGTTTCGGACAGGGTGGCTATGGCTACACCTTC.

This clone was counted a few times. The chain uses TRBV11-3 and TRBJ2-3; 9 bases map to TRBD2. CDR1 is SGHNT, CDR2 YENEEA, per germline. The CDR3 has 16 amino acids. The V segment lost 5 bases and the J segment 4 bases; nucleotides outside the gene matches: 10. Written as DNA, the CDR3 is TGTGCCAGCAGCCGAGGGGCGGGGGGGCCCGCAGATACGCAGTATTTT. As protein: CASSRGAGGPADTQYF.

The CDR3 bases are TGTGCCATCAGGAACAGGGGGCAGGCCTATGGCTACACCTTC. Its protein product is CAIRNRGQAYGYTF. V gene TRBV10-3 combines with J gene TRBJ1-2; 9 nucleotides line up with TRBD1. V shed 6 bases and J 4 bases; nucleotides not matched to a gene: 6. From germline, CDR1 is ENHRY and CDR2 SYGVKD. The CDR3 runs 14 residues.

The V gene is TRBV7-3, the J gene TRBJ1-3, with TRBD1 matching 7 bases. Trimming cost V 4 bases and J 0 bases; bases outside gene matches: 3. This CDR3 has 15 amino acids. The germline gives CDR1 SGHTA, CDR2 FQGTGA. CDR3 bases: TGTGCCAGCAGCTCAGGGGGGAGCTCTGGAAACACCATATATTTT. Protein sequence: CASSSGGSSGNTIYF. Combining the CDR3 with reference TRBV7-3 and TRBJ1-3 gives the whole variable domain GAGVSQTPSNKVTEKGKYVELRCDPISGHTALYWYRQSLGQGPEFLIYFQGTGAADDSGLPNDRFFAVRPEGSVSTLKIQRTERGDSAVYLCASSSGGSSGNTIYFGEGSWLTVV.

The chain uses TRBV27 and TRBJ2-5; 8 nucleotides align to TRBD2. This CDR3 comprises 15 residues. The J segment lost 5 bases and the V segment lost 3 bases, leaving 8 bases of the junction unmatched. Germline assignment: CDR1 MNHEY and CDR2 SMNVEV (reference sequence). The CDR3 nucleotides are TGTGCCAGCAGTTTGCGAGCGGGAGACCTGGAGACCCAGTACTTC. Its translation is CASSLRAGDLETQYF.

The CDR3 nucleotides read TGTGCCTGGACCAGGGGGTTAGGCACAGATACGCAGTATTTT. Translated, it gives CAWTRGLGTDTQYF. This sequence joins TRBV30 and TRBJ2-3; 7 bases are a match to TRBD1. Per germline, CDR1 GTSNPN and CDR2 SVGIG (reference sequence). CDR3 size: 14 residues. The V segment lost 4 bases and the J segment 1 base; nucleotides outside the gene matches: 5.

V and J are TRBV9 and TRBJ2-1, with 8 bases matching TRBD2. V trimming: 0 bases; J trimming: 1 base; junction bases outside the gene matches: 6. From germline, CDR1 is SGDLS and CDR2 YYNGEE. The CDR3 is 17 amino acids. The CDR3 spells CASSVGSSGPSYNEQFF. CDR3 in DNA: TGTGCCAGCAGCGTAGGATCTAGCGGGCCTTCCTACAATGAGCAGTTCTTC.

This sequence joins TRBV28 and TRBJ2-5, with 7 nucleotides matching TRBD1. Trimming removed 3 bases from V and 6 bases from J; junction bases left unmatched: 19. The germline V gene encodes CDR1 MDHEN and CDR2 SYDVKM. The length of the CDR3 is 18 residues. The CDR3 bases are TGTGCCAGCAGTTTGCTAAGGGGGCGCCTTGCTATTTTAAAGACCCAGTACTTC. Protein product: CASSLLRGRLAILKTQYF.